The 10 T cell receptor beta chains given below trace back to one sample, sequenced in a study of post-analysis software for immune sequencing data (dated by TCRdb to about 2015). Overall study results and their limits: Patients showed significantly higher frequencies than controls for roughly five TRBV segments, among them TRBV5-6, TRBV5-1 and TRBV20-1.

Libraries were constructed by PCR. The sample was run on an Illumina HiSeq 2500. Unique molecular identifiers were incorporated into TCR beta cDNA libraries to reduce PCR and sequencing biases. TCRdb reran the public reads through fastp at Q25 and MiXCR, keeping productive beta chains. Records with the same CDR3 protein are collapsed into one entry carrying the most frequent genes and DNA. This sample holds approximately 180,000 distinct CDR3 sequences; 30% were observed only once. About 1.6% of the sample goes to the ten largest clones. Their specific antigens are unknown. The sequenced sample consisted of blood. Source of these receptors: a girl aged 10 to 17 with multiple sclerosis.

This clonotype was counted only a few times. Here the CDR3 reads CASSYSTQRVRYF. The DNA for the CDR3 is TGTGCCAGCAGTTACTCGACCCAGCGGGTGCGGTACTTC. This sequence joins TRBV6-5 and TRBJ2-5, with D tentatively TRBD2 (6 bases). Germline loops: CDR1 MNHEY, CDR2 SVGAGI. V dropped 0 bases and J dropped 13 bases, with 15 bases sitting between them. The length of the CDR3 is 13 residues.

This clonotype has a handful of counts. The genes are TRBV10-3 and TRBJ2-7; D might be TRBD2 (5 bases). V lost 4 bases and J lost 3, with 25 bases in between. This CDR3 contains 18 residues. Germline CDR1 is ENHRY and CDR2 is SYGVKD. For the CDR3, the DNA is TGTGCCATCAGTGTTTCACCAAATTCCGCGGGTGCATGCTACGAGCAGTACTTC. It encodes CAISVSPNSAGACYEQYF.

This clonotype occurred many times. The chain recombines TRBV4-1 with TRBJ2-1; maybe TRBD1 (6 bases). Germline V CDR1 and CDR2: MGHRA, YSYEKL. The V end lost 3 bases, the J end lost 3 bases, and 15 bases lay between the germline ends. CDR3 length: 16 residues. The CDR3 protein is CASSQPDRPIYNEQFF. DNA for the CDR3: TGCGCCAGCAGCCAGCCCGACAGGCCAATCTACAATGAGCAGTTCTTC.

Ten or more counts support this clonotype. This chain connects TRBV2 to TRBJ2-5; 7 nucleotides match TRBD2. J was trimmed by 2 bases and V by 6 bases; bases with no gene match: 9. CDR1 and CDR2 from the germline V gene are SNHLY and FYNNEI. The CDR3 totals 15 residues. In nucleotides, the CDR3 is TGTGCCAGCAGCCCGAATTGGCGGGAGCAAGAGACCCAGTACTTC. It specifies CASSPNWREQETQYF.

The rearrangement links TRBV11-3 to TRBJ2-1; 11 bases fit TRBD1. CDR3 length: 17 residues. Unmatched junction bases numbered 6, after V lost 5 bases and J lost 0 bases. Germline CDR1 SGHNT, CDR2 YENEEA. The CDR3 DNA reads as TGTGCCAGCAGCACAGGGACAGGGGGAAGCTCCTACAATGAGCAGTTCTTC. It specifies CASSTGTGGSSYNEQFF. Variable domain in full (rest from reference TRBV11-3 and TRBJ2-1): EAGVVQSPRYKIIEKKQPVAFWCNPISGHNTLYWYLQNLGQGPELLIRYENEEAVDDSQLPKDRFSAERLKGVDSTLKIQPAELGDSAVYLCASSTGTGGSSYNEQFFGPGTRLTVL.

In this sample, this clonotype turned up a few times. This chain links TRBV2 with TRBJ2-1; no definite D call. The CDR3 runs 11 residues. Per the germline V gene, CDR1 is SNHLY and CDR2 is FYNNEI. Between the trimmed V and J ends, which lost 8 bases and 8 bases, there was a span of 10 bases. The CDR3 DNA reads TGTGCCAGCGTCGTGCACGATGAGCAGTTCTTC. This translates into CASVVHDEQFF.

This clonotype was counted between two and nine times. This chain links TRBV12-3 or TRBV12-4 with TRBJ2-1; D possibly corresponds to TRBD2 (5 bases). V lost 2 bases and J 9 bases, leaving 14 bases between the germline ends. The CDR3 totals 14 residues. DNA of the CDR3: TGTGCCAGCAGTTTACGGGAAGGCCCCGGTGAGCAGTTCTTC. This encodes CASSLREGPGEQFF.

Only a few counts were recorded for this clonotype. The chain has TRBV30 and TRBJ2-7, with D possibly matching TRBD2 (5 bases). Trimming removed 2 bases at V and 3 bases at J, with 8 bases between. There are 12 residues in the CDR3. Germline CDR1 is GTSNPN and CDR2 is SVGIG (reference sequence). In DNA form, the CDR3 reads TGTGCCTGGAGTACGGGGTTCTACGAGCAGTACTTC. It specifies CAWSTGFYEQYF.

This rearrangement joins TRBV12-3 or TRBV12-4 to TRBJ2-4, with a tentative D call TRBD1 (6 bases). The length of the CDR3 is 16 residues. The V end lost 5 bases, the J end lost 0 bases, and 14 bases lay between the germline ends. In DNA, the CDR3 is TGTGCCAGCAGTCTAGACAGGCCAGTAGCCAAAAACATTCAGTACTTC. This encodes CASSLDRPVAKNIQYF.

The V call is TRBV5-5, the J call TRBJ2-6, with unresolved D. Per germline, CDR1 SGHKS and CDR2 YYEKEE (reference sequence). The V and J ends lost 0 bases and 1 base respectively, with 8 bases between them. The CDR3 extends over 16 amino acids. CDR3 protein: CASSLDLGSGANVLTF. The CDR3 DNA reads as TGTGCCAGCAGCTTGGATTTGGGATCTGGGGCCAACGTCCTGACTTTC. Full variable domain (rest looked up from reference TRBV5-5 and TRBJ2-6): DAGVTQSPTHLIKTRGQQVTLRCSPISGHKSVSWYQQVLGQGPQFIFQYYEKEERGRGNFPDRFSARQFPNYSSELNVNALLLGDSALYLCASSLDLGSGANVLTFGAGSRLTVL.